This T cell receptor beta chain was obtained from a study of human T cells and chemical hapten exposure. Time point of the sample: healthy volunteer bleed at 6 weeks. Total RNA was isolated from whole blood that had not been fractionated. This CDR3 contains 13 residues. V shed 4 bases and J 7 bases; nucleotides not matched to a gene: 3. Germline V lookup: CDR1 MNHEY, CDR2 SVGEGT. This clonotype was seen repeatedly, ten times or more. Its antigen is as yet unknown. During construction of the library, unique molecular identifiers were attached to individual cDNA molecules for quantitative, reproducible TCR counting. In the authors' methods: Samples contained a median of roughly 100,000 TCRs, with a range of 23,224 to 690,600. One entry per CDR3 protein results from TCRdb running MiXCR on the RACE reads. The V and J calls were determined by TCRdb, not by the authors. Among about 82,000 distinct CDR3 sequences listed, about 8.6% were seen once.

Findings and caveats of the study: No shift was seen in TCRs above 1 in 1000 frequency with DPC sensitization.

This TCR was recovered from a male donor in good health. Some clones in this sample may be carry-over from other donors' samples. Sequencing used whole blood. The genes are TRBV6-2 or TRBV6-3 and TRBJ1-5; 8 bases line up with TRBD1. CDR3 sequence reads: CASSLTGEQPQHF. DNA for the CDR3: TGTGCCAGCAGTTTGACAGGGGAGCAGCCCCAGCATTTT.